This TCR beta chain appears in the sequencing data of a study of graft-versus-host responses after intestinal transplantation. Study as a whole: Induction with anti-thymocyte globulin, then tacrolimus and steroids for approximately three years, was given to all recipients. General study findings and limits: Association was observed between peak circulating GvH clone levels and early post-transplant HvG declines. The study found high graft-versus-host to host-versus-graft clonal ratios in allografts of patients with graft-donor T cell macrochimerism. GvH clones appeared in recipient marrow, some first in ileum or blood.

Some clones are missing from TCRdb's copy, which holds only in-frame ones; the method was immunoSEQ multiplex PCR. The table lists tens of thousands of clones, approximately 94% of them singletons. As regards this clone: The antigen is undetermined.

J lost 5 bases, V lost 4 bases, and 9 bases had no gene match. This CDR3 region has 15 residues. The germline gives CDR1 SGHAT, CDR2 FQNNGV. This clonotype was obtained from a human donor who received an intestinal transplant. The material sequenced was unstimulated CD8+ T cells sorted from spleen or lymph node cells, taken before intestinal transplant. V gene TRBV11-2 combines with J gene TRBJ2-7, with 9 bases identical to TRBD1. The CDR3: CASSSRDREANEQYF. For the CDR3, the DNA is TGTGCCAGCAGCTCCCGGGACAGGGAAGCTAACGAGCAGTACTTC.